The clone carrying this T cell receptor beta chain was seen more than once but under ten times. Its antigen is undetermined. Other DNA sequences in this sample translate to the same CDR3. Every isolated RNA sample was fully reverse transcribed, so sequencing captured expressed TCRB transcripts. Some clones are missing from TCRdb's copy, which holds only in-frame ones; the method was immunoSEQ multiplex PCR. The sample gives about 400,000 clones, roughly 12% of which show up once; about 0.01% is in the top ten. Once sorted, every population was more than 95% pure. The entry originates in a study of beta chain features in type 1 diabetes. Study results and limitations: A moderate, significant TCRB CDR3 shortening appeared in type 1 diabetes across four CD4+ subsets.

The V end lost 7 bases, the J end lost 0 bases, and 4 bases lay between the germline ends. Germline CDR1 reads MNHNS; CDR2 reads SASEGT. The length of the CDR3 is 12 residues. Sequencing used naive CD4+ T cells from blood. The source is a woman under 30 with type 1 diabetes. The rearrangement uses TRBV6-1 and TRBJ1-5; D uncertain. The CDR3 is CASTGSNQPQHF. The CDR3 DNA reads as TGTGCCAGCACAGGTAGCAATCAGCCCCAGCATTTT.